This TCR beta chain was observed in a study of early T cells in non-severe SARS-CoV-2 infection. Study overall: Sequencing was performed on bulk RNA from unsorted whole blood, leaving chains unpaired.

Each CDR3 protein gets one entry after TCRdb re-called the 5' RACE reads with MiXCR. The table records 98,000 or so distinct CDR3 sequences, about 12% of them present only once. The CDR3 consists of 13 residues. Trimming took 6 bases from V and 0 from J, leaving 9 bases between them. Germline lookup yields CDR1 DFQATT and CDR2 SNEGSKA (reference sequence). The chain couples TRBV20-1 to TRBJ1-3; D unclear. The source material was whole blood. The sequence came from an adult who was a healthcare worker with PCR-confirmed SARS-CoV-2 infection or an uninfected control (not recorded which). CDR3: CSAERVSGNTIYF. The CDR3 bases are TGCAGTGCCGAGAGGGTCTCTGGAAACACCATATATTTT.